The next 17 T cell receptor beta chains were all read from a single sample in a study of CD8+ T cells in alopecia areata. TCR sequencing used cDNA made by reverse transcription of extracted RNA. The protocol was immunoSEQ multiplex PCR, while the TCRdb copy is restricted to in-frame clones and leaves out a portion. In total the sample includes around 100,000 clones, none of them seen once. The sample was lesional skin. These receptors were collected from a C3H/HeJ mouse with alopecia areata. The strain is characterized by the MHC haplotype H2-k.

A remark on this clone: Gene labels here are mouse ones. The read stops 4 residues short of the end of the CDR3; the missing end is completed from the germline J gene. The gene calls are TRBV13-3 and TRBJ1-4, with D possibly matching TRBD1 (5 bases). The CDR3 totals 13 residues. Germline V CDR1 and CDR2: NNHDY, SYVADS. CDR3 region: CASSPPGSERLFF. Partial CDR3 DNA: TGTGCCAGCAGTCCCCCAGGGAGCGAA.

This clone has a count of ten or more. Genes and germline come from the mouse. With the read ending 4 residues before the CDR3 end, the germline J gene is used to fill in that end. This rearrangement joins TRBV13-3 to TRBJ2-5, with TRBD1 matching 7 bases. This CDR3 has 14 amino acids. Germline CDR1 is NNHDY and CDR2 is SYVADS. Incomplete CDR3 DNA: TGTGCCAGCAGTGATCCGACAGGGTTAGAC. Residues: CASSDPTGLD. The entire CDR3 sequence reads CASSDPTGLDTQYF.

This clone has more than one count but fewer than ten. Gene labels here are mouse ones. The CDR3 end falls 4 residues outside the read, so it is completed with the germline J gene. The V gene is TRBV13-1, the J gene TRBJ2-7; TRBD2 agrees at 12 bases. CDR3 length: 14 residues. Germline CDR1 NSHNY, CDR2 SYGAGN. The CDR3 sequence is CASSEGDWGDEQYF. The covered CDR3 bases are TGTGCCAGCAGTGAGGGGGACTGGGGGGAT.

As concerns this clone: Genes and germline are mouse. From the germline J gene comes the end of the CDR3, since the read stops 4 residues before it. The chain uses TRBV13-3 and TRBJ2-4, with TRBD2 as a possible D gene (7 bases). Germline V CDR1 and CDR2: NNHDY, SYVADS. Trimming shortened V by 0 bases and J by 0 bases, and 11 bases separated the two germline ends. This CDR3 comprises 16 residues. The CDR3 here is CASSDDGGRSQNTLYF. The CDR3 DNA, read in part, is TGTGCCAGCAGTGATGATGGGGGGCGAAGTCAAAAC. The variable domain in full, completed from reference TRBV13-3 and TRBJ2-4, reads EAAVTQSPRSKVAVTGGKVTLSCHQTNNHDYMYWYRQDTGHGLRLIHYSYVADSTEKGDIPDGYKASRPSQENFSLILELASLSQTAVYFCASSDDGGRSQNTLYFGAGTRLSVL.

In this sample, this clone turned up a few times. Genes and germline come from the mouse. The read terminates 4 residues ahead of where the CDR3 ends, so the germline J gene completes it. This chain joins TRBV13-3 and TRBJ2-3; 11 bases are shared with TRBD2. CDR1 NNHDY and CDR2 SYVADS come from the germline V gene. This CDR3 has 18 amino acids. V lost 0 bases, J lost 3 bases, and 9 bases stayed unmatched. The CDR3 bases that were read are TGTGCCAGCAGTGATGCACAGCCCGGGACTGGGGGAGCAGAA. Translating it yields CASSDAQPGTGGAE. The whole CDR3 sequence is CASSDAQPGTGGAETLYF.

This clone appeared a few times. Germline and genes here are mouse. The DNA ends 4 residues before the CDR3 does, and the rest of the CDR3 is filled in from the germline J gene. This chain connects TRBV19 to TRBJ1-1, with D maybe TRBD1 (5 bases). Germline CDR1 FNHDT, CDR2 SITEND (reference sequence). The CDR3 has 12 amino acids. Here the CDR3 reads CASTPGWAEVFF. CDR3 DNA, as far as it was read: TGTGCCAGCACCCCAGGGTGGGCA.

This clone has just a few counts. A mismatch at residue 10 separates the TCRdb protein from the translated DNA, so the protein presented here was translated from the DNA. Germline and genes here are mouse. The sequenced fragment ends 3 residues before the CDR3 boundary, so the rest is inferred from the germline J gene. The chain employs TRBV13-3 and TRBJ1-6; 10 bases align to TRBD1. TRBJ1-6 is identified as an open reading frame with a role that is uncertain. The germline gives CDR1 NNHDY, CDR2 SYVADS. CDR3 size: 13 residues. The sequenced CDR3 bases are TGTGCCAGCAAGACCGGGACAGGGGCCCCC. Its protein product is CASKTGTGAP. The CDR3, in full, reads CASKTGTGAPLYF.

This clone was seen a few times. The gene names here belong to mouse. The read halts 4 residues ahead of the CDR3 end, with the missing end drawn from the germline J gene. The rearrangement uses TRBV13-3 and TRBJ2-2; D perhaps matches TRBD1 (6 bases). The V gene's germline CDR1 is NNHDY and CDR2 SYVADS. CDR3 length: 14 residues. The V gene lost 4 bases and the J gene lost 5 bases, with 12 bases spanning the gap. The covered CDR3 bases are TGTGCCAGCAGTCCAGGGGAGGGGACCGGG. It translates to CASSPGEGTG. The whole CDR3 reads CASSPGEGTGQLYF.

Regarding this clone: TCRdb lists a protein that is different at residue 11 from the translated DNA; the protein given here uses the DNA translation. The listed genes are named as in mouse. Sequencing ends 3 residues short of the CDR3 end; the germline J gene provides the rest. The chain couples TRBV13-3 to TRBJ1-6; a weak D match, TRBD1 (5 bases). TRBJ1-6 is identified as an open reading frame with a role that is uncertain. From germline, CDR1 is NNHDY and CDR2 SYVADS. The CDR3 contains 14 residues. Trimming left V 4 bases short and J 2 bases short, with 7 bases between. The CDR3: CASSQGPYNSPLYF. The covered CDR3 bases are TGTGCCAGCAGTCAGGGTCCCTATAATTCGCCC.

Remarks on this clone: These gene names are mouse names. The observed sequence ends 4 residues before the CDR3 terminus, with the missing tail filled in from the germline J gene. The V call is TRBV1, the J call TRBJ2-5; 10 nucleotides agree with TRBD2. Germline CDR1 is NSQYPW and CDR2 is LRSPGD (reference sequence). The CDR3 is 16 amino acids. CDR3: CTCSADLGGRKDTQYF. Incomplete CDR3 DNA: TGCACCTGCAGTGCAGATCTGGGGGGGCGCAAAGAC.

Regarding this clone: Mouse gene names apply. The CDR3 goes on 4 residues after the read ends, and that part is filled in from the germline J gene. The gene calls are TRBV19 and TRBJ1-2, with D possibly matching TRBD1 (6 bases). Trimming took off 2 bases at V and 1 base at J, with 9 bases between the two ends. The CDR3 covers 14 residues. From germline, CDR1 is FNHDT and CDR2 SITEND (reference sequence). The part of the CDR3 DNA that was read is TGTGCCAGCAGTATGGGGGGACAAAACTCC. Its translation: CASSMGGQNS. The full CDR3 sequence reads CASSMGGQNSDYTF.

The table lists this clone with a few counts. Gene names are mouse gene names. The read gets to within 4 residues of the CDR3 end, and the germline J gene fills in the rest. Additional DNA sequences in this sample encode the identical CDR3. This chain uses TRBV1 with TRBJ2-1; D gene unclear. Germline CDR1 is NSQYPW and CDR2 is LRSPGD (reference sequence). V dropped 3 bases and J dropped 1 base, with 7 bases sitting between them. This CDR3 contains 14 residues. CDR3 DNA (partial): TGCACCTGCAGTGCCAGTGGGAACTATGCT. As protein: CTCSASGNYA. The whole CDR3 protein reads CTCSASGNYAEQFF.

This clone was counted many times. These gene names are mouse names. The read is 4 residues too short to cover the CDR3 end, so that end is filled in from the germline J gene. The chain has TRBV19 and TRBJ2-5; 8 nucleotides align to TRBD2. The trim removed 4 bases at V and 3 bases at J, leaving 1 base unmatched. The CDR3 covers 13 residues. The germline V gene has CDR1 FNHDT and CDR2 SITEND (reference sequence). The CDR3: CASSRDWQDTQYF. The part of the CDR3 DNA that was read is TGTGCCAGCAGTCGGGACTGGCAAGAC. Drawing the rest from reference TRBV19 and TRBJ2-5, the complete variable domain is GGIITQTPKFLIGQEGQKLTLKCQQNFNHDTMYWYRQDSGKGLRLIYYSITENDLQKGDLSEGYDASREKKSSFSLTVTSAQKNEMAVFLCASSRDWQDTQYFGPGTRLLVL.

Remarks on this clone: Genes here carry mouse names. The read gets to within 4 residues of the CDR3 end, and the germline J gene fills in the rest. The genes are TRBV19 and TRBJ2-7; tentatively, D is TRBD1 (6 bases). The CDR3 covers 14 residues. The germline V gene encodes CDR1 FNHDT and CDR2 SITEND (reference sequence). The chain's CDR3 is CASSIGDIQYEQYF. CDR3 DNA, as far as it was read: TGTGCCAGCAGTATCGGGGACATACAATAT.

This clone appeared a few times. Gene and germline names: mouse. Read coverage stops 4 residues before the CDR3 terminus; the germline J gene supplies the remainder. The gene calls are TRBV13-1 and TRBJ2-1, with TRBD2 identical over 12 bases. From germline, CDR1 is NSHNY and CDR2 SYGAGN. CDR3 size: 15 residues. The sequenced CDR3 bases are TGTGCCAGCAGTGATGTCGGGACTGGGGGGGCT. As protein: CASSDVGTGGA. The full CDR3 protein is CASSDVGTGGAEQFF.

This clone was seen more than once but under ten times. Gene names and germline match the mouse. Sequencing ends 4 residues short of the CDR3 end; the germline J gene provides the rest. The same CDR3 arises from other DNA sequences in this sample as well. The rearrangement uses TRBV13-2 and TRBJ1-1; D might be TRBD1 (5 bases). Trimming stripped 0 bases from V and 3 bases from J, with 9 bases between. The CDR3 spans 14 residues. From germline, CDR1 is NNHNN and CDR2 SYGAGS (reference sequence). CDR3 DNA, as far as it was read: TGTGCCAGCGGTGATGGGGGGAAGGACACA. Translating it yields CASGDGGKDT. The complete CDR3 reads CASGDGGKDTEVFF.

On this clone: The protein in this entry is translated from the DNA; at residue 13 it differs from the protein listed in TCRdb. Mouse gene names apply. Read data end 3 residues before the CDR3 end; the end is taken from the germline J gene. This sequence joins TRBV13-3 and TRBJ1-3, with D perhaps matching TRBD1 (6 bases). Germline CDR1 is NNHDY and CDR2 is SYVADS. CDR3 size: 16 residues. Trimming cost V 4 bases and J 0 bases, with 14 bases left between them. Partial CDR3 DNA: TGTGCCAGCAGTTGGGACAAAAACCTTTCTGGAAATACG. Amino acids: CASSWDKNLSGNT. In full, the CDR3 reads CASSWDKNLSGNTLYF.